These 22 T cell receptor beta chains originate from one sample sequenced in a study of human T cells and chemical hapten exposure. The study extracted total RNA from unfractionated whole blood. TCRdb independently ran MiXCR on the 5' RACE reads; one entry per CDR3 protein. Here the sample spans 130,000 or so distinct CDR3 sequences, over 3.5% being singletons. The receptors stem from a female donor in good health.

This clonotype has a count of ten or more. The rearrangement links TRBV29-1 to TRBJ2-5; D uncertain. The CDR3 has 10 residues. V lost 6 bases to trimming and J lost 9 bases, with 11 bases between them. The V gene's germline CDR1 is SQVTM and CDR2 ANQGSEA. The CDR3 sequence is CSVSTVAQYF. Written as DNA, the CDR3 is TGCAGCGTCTCCACAGTTGCCCAGTACTTC.

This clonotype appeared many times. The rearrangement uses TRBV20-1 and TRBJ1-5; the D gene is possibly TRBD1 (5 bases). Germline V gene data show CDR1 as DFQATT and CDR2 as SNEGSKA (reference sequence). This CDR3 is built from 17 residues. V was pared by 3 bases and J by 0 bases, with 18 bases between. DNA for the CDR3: TGCAGTGCTAGGAAGACGAACAGGATCAATAGCAATCAGCCCCAGCATTTT. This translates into CSARKTNRINSNQPQHF.

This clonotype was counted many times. The DNA of the CDR3 is TGTGCCATCACTCTCGGGAGTACAGATACGCAGTATTTT. Translation: CAITLGSTDTQYF. The chain is built from TRBV10-3 and TRBJ2-3, with a possible D match to TRBD2 (6 bases). The CDR3 loop spans 13 amino acids. V was pared by 7 bases and J by 3 bases, with 11 bases between. The V gene's germline CDR1 is ENHRY and CDR2 SYGVKD.

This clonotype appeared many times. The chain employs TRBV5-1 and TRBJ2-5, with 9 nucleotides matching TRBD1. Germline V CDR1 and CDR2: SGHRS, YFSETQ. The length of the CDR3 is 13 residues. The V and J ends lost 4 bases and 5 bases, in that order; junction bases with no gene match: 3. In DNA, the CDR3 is TGCGCCAGCAGCGTGACAGGGGGTGAGACCCAGTACTTC. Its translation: CASSVTGGETQYF.

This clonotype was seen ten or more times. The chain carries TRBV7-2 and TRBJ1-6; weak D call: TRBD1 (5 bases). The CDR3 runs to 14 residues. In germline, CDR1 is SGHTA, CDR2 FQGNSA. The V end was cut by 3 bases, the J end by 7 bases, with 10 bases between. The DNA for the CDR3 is TGTGCCAGCAGCTTGGGGCAGCCAAATTCACCCCTCCACTTT. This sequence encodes CASSLGQPNSPLHF.

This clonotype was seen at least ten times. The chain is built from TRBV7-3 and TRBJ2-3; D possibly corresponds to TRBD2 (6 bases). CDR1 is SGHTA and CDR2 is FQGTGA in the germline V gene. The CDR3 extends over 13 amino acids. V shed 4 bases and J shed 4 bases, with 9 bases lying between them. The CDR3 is CASSSGTSDTQYF. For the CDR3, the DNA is TGTGCCAGCAGCTCTGGGACTTCAGATACGCAGTATTTT. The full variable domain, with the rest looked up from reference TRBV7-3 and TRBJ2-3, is GAGVSQTPSNKVTEKGKYVELRCDPISGHTALYWYRQSLGQGPEFLIYFQGTGAADDSGLPNDRFFAVRPEGSVSTLKIQRTERGDSAVYLCASSSGTSDTQYFGPGTRLTVL.

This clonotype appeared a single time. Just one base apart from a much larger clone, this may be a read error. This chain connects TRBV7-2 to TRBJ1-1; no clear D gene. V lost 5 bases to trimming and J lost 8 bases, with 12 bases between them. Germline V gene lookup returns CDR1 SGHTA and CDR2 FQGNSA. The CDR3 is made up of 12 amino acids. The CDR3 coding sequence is TGTGCCAGCAGCCGGAGGATCGGGGAAGCTTTCTTT. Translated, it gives CASSRRIGEAFF.

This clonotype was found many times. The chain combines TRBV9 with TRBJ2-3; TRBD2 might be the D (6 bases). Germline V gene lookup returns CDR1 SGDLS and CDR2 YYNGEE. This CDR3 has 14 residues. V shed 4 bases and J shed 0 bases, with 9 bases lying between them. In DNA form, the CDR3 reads TGTGCCAGCAGCTTGGGGACTAGCACAGATACGCAGTATTTT. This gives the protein CASSLGTSTDTQYF.

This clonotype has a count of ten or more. In DNA, the CDR3 is TGTGCCAGCACCCCGGACTTAGGGTATGGCTACACCTTC. This gives the protein CASTPDLGYGYTF. The V call is TRBV2, the J call TRBJ1-2; no reliable D call. The length of the CDR3 is 13 residues. In germline, CDR1 is SNHLY, CDR2 FYNNEI. Trimming removed 7 bases from V and 5 bases from J, with 14 bases in between. Full variable domain (rest looked up from reference TRBV2 and TRBJ1-2): EPEVTQTPSHQVTQMGQEVILRCVPISNHLYFYWYRQILGQKVEFLVSFYNNEISEKSEIFDDQFSVERPDGSNFTLKIRSTKLEDSAMYFCASTPDLGYGYTFGSGTRLTVV.

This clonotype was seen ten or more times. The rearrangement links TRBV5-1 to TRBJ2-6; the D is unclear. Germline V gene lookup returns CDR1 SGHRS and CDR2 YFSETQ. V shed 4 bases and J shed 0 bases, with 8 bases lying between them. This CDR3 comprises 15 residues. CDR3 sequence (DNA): TGCGCCAGCAGCCCCGACGGCTCTGGGGCCAACGTCCTGACTTTC. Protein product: CASSPDGSGANVLTF. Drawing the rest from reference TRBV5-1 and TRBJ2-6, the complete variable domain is KAGVTQTPRYLIKTRGQQVTLSCSPISGHRSVSWYQQTPGQGLQFLFEYFSETQRNKGNFPGRFSGRQFSNSRSEMNVSTLELGDSALYLCASSPDGSGANVLTFGAGSRLTVL.

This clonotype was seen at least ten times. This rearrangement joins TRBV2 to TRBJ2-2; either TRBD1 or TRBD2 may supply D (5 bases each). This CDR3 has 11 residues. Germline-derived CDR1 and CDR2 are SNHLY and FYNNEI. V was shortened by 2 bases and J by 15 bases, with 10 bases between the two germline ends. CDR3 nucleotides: TGTGCCAGCAGTGAATCCGGGACGGTGTTTTTT. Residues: CASSESGTVFF.

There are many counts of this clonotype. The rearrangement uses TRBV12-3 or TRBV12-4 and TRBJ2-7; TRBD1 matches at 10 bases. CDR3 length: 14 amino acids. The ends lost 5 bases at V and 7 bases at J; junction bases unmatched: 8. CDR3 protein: CASSRQGAPIEQYF. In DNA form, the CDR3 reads TGTGCCAGCAGTCGACAGGGGGCCCCTATAGAGCAGTACTTC.

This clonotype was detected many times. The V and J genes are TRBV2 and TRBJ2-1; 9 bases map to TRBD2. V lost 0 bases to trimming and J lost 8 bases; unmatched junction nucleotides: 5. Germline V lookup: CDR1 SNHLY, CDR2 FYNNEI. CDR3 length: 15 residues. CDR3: CASSEARGGRDEQFF. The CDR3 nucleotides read TGTGCCAGCAGTGAAGCGCGGGGGGGCCGCGATGAGCAGTTCTTC. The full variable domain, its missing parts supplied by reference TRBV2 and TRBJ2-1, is EPEVTQTPSHQVTQMGQEVILRCVPISNHLYFYWYRQILGQKVEFLVSFYNNEISEKSEIFDDQFSVERPDGSNFTLKIRSTKLEDSAMYFCASSEARGGRDEQFFGPGTRLTVL.

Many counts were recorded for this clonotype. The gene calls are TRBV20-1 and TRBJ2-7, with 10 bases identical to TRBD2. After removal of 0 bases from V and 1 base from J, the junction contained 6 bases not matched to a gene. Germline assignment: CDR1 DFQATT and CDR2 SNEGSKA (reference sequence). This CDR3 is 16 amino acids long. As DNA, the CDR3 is TGCAGTGCTAGAGAGCTGCTAGCGGGGGATTCCTACGAGCAGTACTTC. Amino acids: CSARELLAGDSYEQYF.

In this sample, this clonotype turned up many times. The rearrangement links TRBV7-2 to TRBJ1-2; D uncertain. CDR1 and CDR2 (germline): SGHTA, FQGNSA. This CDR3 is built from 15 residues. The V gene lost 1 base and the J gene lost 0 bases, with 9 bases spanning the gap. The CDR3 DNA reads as TGTGCCAGCAGCTTAGGGTGGGGTGCTAACTATGGCTACACCTTC. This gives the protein CASSLGWGANYGYTF.

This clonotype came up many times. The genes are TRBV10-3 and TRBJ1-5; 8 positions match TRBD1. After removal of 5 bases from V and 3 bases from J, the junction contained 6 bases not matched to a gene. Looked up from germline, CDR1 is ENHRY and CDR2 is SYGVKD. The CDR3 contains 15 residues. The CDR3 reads CAISKTGDNNQPQHF. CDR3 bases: TGTGCCATCAGTAAGACAGGGGACAACAATCAGCCCCAGCATTTT.

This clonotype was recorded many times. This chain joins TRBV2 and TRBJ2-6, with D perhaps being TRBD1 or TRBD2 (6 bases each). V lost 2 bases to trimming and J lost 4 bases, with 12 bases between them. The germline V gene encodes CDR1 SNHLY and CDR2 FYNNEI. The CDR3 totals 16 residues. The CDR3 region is CASSESGARGANVLTF. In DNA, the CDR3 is TGTGCCAGCAGTGAATCGGGGGCGCGAGGGGCCAACGTCCTGACTTTC.

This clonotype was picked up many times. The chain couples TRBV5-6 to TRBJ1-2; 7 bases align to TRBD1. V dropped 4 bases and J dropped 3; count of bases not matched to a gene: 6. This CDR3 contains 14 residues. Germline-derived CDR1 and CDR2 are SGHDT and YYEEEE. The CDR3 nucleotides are TGTGCCAGCAGCGGAGACAGGGTCTACTATGGCTACACCTTC. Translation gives CASSGDRVYYGYTF. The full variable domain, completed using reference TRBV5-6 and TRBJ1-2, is DAGVTQSPTHLIKTRGQQVTLRCSPKSGHDTVSWYQQALGQGPQFIFQYYEEEERQRGNFPDRFSGHQFPNYSSELNVNALLLGDSALYLCASSGDRVYYGYTFGSGTRLTVV.

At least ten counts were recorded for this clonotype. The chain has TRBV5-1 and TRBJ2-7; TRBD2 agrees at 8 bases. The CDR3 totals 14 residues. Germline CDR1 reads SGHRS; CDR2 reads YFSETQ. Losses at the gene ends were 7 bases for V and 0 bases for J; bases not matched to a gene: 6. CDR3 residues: CASGSGVNSYEQYF. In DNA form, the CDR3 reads TGCGCCAGCGGTAGCGGGGTCAACTCCTACGAGCAGTACTTC.

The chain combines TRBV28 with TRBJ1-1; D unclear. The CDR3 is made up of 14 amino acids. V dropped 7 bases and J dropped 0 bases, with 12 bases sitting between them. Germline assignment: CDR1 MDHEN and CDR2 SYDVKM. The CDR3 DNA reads TGTGCCAGCACCCGTGGAGGCATGAACACTGAAGCTTTCTTT. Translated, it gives CASTRGGMNTEAFF.

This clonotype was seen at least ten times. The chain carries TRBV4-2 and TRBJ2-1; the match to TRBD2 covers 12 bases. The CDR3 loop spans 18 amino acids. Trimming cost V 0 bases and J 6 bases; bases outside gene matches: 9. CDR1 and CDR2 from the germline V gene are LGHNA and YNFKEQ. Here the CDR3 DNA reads TGTGCCAGCAGCCAAGATCTTCGGGGACTAGCGGGCCTCAATGAGCAGTTCTTC. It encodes CASSQDLRGLAGLNEQFF.

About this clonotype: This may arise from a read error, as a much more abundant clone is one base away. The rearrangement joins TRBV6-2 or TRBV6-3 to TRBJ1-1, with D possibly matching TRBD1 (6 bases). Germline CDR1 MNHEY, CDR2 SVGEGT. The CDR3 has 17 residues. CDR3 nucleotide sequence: TGTGCCAGCAGCCGGGGGGGATTTGGGGGCACGAACCCTGAAGCTTTCTTT. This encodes CASSRGGFGGTNPEAFF.